This T cell receptor (beta chain) was identified in a study of blood T cell repertoires in COVID-19. This clone was observed once. Clones were read by immunoSEQ multiplex PCR, and TCRdb kept only the in-frame ones, dropping some. The sample lists about 130,000 clones; 70% to 80% were seen once. With 2 bases removed from V and 5 bases from J, the gap between germline ends came to 12 bases. The CDR3 is 14 amino acids. CDR1 MNHEY and CDR2 SVGAGI come from the germline V gene. This clonotype was sampled from a human donor in a cohort sampled during active COVID-19. V is TRBV6-5 and J is TRBJ1-1, with D hard to call. Sequencing was performed on peripheral blood. The CDR3 nucleotides read TGTGCCAGCAGTTACGGCGGCGGGGAAACTGAAGCTTTCTTT. This codes for CASSYGGGETEAFF.